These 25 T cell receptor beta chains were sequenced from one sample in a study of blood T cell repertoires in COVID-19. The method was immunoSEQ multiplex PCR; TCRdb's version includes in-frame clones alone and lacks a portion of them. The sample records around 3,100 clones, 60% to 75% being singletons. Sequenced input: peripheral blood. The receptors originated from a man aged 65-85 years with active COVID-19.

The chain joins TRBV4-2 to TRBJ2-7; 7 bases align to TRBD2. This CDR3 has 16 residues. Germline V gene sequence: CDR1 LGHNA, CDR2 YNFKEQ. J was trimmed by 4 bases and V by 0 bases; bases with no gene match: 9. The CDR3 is CASSQDSAGSSYEQYF. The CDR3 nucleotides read TGTGCCAGCAGCCAAGACTCAGCGGGATCTTCGTACGAGCAGTACTTC.

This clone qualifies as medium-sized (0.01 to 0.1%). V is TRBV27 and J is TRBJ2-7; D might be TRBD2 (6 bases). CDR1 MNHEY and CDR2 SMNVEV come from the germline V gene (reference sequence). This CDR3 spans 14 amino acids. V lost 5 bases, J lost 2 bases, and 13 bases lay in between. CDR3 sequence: CASSPGLFTYEQYF. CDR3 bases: TGTGCCAGCAGTCCGGGACTTTTCACCTACGAGCAGTACTTC.

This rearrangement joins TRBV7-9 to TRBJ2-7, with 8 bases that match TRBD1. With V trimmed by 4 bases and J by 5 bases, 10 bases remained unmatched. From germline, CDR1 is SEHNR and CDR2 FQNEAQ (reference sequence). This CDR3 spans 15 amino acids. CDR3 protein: CASSWSTGVGDEQYF. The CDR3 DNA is TGTGCCAGCAGCTGGTCGACAGGGGTGGGCGACGAGCAGTACTTC.

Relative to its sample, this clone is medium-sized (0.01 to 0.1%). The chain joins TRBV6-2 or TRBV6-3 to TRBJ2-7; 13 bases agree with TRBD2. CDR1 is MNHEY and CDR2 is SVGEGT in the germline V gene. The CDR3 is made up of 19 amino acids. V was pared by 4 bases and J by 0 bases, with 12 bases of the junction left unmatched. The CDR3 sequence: CASSSPGLAGYGSSYEQYF. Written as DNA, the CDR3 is TGTGCCAGCAGTTCCCCGGGACTAGCGGGATATGGGAGCTCCTACGAGCAGTACTTC.

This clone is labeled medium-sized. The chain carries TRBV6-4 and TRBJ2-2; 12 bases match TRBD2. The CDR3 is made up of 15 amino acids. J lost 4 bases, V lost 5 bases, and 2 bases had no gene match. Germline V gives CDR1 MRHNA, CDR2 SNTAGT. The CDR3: CASSPGLAGTGELFF. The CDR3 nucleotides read TGTGCCAGCAGTCCGGGACTAGCGGGCACCGGGGAGCTGTTTTTT.

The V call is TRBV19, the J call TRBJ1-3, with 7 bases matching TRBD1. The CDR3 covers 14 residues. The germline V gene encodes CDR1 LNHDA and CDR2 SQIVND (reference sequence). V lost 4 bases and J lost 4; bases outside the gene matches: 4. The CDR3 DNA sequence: TGTGCCAGTAGTACGACAGGGACCGGAAACACCATATATTTT. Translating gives CASSTTGTGNTIYF.

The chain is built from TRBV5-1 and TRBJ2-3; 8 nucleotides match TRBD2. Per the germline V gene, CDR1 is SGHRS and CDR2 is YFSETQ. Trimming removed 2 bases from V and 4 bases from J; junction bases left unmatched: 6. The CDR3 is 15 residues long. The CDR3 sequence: CASSLNKRESDTQYF. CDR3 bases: TGCGCCAGCAGCTTAAACAAGCGGGAGTCAGATACGCAGTATTTT. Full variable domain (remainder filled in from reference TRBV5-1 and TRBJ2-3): KAGVTQTPRYLIKTRGQQVTLSCSPISGHRSVSWYQQTPGQGLQFLFEYFSETQRNKGNFPGRFSGRQFSNSRSEMNVSTLELGDSALYLCASSLNKRESDTQYFGPGTRLTVL.

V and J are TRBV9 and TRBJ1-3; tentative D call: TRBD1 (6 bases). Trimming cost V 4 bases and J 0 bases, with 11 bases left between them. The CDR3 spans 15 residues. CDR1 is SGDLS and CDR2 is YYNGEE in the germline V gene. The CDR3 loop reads CASSPRTVSGNTIYF. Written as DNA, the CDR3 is TGTGCCAGCAGCCCAAGGACAGTCTCTGGAAACACCATATATTTT.

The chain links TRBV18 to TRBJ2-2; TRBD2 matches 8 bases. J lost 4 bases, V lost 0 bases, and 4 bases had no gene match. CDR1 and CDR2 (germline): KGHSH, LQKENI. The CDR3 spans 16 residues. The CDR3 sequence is CASSPPSLAVTGELFF. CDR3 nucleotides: TGTGCCAGCTCACCACCGTCACTAGCGGTCACCGGGGAGCTGTTTTTT.

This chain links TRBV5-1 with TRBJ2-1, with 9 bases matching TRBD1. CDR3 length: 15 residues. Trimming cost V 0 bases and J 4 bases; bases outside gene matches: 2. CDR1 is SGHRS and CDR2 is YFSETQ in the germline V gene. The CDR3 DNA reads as TGCGCCAGCAGCTTGGGACAGGGGGATTACAATGAGCAGTTCTTC. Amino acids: CASSLGQGDYNEQFF.

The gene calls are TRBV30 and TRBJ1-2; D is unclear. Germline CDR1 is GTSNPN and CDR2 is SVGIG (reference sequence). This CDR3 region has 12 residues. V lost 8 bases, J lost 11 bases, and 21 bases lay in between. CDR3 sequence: CAAEGGTRIYTF. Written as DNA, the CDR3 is TGTGCCGCAGAAGGCGGAACAAGGATTTACACCTTC.

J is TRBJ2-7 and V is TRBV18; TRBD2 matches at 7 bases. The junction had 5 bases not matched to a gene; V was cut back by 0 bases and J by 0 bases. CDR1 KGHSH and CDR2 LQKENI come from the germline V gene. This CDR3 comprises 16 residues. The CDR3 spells CASSPPRGMASYEQYF. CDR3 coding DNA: TGTGCCAGCTCACCACCGCGGGGGATGGCCTCCTACGAGCAGTACTTC. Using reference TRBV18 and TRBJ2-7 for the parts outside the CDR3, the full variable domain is NAGVMQNPRHLVRRRGQEARLRCSPMKGHSHVYWYRQLPEEGLKFMVYLQKENIIDESGMPKERFSAEFPKEGPSILRIQQVVRGDSAAYFCASSPPRGMASYEQYFGPGTRLTVT.

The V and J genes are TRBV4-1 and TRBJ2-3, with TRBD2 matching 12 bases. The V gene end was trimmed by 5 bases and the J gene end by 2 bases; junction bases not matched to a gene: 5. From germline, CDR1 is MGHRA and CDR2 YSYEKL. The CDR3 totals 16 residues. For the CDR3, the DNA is TGCGCCAGCAGCTATGGACTAGCGGGATCCACAGATACGCAGTATTTT. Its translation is CASSYGLAGSTDTQYF.

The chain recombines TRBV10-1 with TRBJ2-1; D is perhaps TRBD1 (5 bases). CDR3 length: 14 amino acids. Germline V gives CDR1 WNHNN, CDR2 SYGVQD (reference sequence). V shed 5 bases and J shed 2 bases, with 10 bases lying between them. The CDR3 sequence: CASSLAGPYNEQFF. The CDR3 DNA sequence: TGCGCCAGCAGTTTAGCAGGGCCCTACAATGAGCAGTTCTTC.

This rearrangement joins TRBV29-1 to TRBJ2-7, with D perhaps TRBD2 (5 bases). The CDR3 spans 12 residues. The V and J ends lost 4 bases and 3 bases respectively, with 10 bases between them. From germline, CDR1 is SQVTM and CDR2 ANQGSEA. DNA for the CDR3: TGCAGCGTTGTTTACGGGGACTACGAGCAGTACTTC. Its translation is CSVVYGDYEQYF.

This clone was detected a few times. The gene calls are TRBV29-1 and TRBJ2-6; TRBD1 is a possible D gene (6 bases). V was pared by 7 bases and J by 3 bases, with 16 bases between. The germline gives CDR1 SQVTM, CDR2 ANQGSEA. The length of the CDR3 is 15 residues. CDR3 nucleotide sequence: TGCAGCGCTACCCACAGGGAAAGTGGGGCCAACGTCCTGACTTTC. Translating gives CSATHRESGANVLTF.

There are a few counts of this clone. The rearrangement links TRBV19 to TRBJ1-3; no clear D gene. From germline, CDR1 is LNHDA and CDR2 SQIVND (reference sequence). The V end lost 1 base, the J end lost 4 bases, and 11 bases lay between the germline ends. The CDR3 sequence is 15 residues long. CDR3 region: CASSIGGLLGNTIYF. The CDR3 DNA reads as TGTGCCAGTAGTATAGGAGGACTACTCGGAAACACCATATATTTT. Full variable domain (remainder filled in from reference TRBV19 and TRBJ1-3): DGGITQSPKYLFRKEGQNVTLSCEQNLNHDAMYWYRQDPGQGLRLIYYSQIVNDFQKGDIAEGYSVSREKKESFPLTVTSAQKNPTAFYLCASSIGGLLGNTIYFGEGSWLTVV.

The DNA for the CDR3 is TGTGCCAGTAGTCCCGGGGGGGGCGTAACTAATCAGCCCCAGCATTTT. This codes for CASSPGGGVTNQPQHF. V usage is TRBV19 and J usage is TRBJ1-5, with D possibly matching TRBD1 (6 bases). Trimming shortened V by 5 bases and J by 4 bases, and 18 bases separated the two germline ends. CDR1 and CDR2 (germline): LNHDA, SQIVND (reference sequence). The CDR3 is 16 residues long.

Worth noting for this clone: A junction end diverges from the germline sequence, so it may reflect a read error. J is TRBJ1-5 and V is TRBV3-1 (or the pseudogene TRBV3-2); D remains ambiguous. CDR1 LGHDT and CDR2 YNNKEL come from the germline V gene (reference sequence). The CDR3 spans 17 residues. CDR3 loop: CASSKECPIWHHQPQHF. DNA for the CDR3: TGTGCCAGCAGCAAAGAATGTCCCATTTGGCATCATCAGCCCCAGCATTTT.

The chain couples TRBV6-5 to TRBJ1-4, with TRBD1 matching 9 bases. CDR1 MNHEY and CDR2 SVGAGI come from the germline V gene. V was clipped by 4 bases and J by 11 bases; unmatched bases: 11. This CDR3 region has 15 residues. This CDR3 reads CASSSAPGQGGKLFF. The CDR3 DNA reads TGTGCCAGCAGTTCGGCCCCGGGACAGGGTGGGAAACTGTTTTTT.

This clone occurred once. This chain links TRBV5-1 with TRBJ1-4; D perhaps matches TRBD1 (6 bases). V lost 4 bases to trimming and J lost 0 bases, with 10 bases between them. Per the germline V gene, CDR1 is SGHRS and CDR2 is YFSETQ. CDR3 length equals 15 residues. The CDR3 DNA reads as TGCGCCAGCAGCCAAGGGGGTACAACTAATGAAAAACTGTTTTTT. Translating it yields CASSQGGTTNEKLFF.

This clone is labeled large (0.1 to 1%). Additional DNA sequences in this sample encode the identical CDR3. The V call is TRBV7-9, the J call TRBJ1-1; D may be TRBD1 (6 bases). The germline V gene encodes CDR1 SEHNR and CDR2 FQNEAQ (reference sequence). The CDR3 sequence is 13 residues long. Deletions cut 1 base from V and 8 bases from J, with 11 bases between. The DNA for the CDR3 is TGTGCCAGCAGCTTAGGTTCAACAGGGGAAGCTTTCTTT. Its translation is CASSLGSTGEAFF. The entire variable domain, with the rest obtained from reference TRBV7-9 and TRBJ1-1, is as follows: DTGVSQNPRHKITKRGQNVTFRCDPISEHNRLYWYRQTLGQGPEFLTYFQNEAQLEKSRLLSDRFSAERPKGSFSTLEIQRTEQGDSAMYLCASSLGSTGEAFFGQGTRLTVV.

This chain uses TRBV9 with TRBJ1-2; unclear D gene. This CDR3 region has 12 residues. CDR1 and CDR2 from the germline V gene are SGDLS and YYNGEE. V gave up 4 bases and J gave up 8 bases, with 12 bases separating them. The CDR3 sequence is CASSQTAGGYTF. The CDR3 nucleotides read TGTGCCAGCAGCCAAACAGCGGGGGGCTACACCTTC.

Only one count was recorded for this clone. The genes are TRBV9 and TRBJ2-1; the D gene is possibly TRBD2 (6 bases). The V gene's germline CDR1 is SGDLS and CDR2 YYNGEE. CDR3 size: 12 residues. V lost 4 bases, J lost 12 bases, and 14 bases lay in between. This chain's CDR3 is CASSPGGPGQFF. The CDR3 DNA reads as TGTGCCAGCAGCCCCGGAGGGCCGGGGCAGTTCTTC.

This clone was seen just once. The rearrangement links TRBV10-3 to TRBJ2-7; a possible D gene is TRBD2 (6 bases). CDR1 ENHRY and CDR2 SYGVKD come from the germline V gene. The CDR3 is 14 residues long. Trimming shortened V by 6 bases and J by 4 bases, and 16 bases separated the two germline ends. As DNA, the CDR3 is TGTGCCATCAGCCGACCCGGAGGGTCGTACGAGCAGTACTTC. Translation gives CAISRPGGSYEQYF.